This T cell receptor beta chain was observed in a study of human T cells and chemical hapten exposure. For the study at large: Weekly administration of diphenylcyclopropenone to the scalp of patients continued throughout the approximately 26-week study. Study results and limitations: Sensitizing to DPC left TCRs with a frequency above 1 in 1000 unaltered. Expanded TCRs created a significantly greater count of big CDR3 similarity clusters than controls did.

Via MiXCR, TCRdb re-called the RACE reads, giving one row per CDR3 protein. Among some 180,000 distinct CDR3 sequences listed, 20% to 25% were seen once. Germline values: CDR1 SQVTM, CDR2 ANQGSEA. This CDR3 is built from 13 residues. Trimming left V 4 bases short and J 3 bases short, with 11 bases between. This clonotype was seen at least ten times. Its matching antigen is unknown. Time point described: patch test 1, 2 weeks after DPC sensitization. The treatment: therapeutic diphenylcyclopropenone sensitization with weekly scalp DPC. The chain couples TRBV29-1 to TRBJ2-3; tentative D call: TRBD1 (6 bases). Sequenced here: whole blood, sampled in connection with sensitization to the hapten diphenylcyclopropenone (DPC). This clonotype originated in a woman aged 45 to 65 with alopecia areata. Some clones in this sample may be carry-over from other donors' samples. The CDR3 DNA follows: TGCAGCGTTGTGGACAGCGGTACAGATACGCAGTATTTT. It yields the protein CSVVDSGTDTQYF.